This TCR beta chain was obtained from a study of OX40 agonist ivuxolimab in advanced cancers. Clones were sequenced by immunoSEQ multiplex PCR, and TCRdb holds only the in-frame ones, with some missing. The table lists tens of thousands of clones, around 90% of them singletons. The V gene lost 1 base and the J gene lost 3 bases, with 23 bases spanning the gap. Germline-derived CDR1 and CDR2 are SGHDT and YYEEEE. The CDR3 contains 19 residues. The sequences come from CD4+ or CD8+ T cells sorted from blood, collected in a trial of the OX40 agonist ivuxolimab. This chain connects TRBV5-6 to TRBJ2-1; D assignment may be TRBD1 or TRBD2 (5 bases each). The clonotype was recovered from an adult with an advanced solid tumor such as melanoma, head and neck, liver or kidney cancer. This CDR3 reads CASSLSSGTTGRIYNEQFF. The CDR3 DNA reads TGTGCCAGCAGCTTGTCATCTGGGACCACGGGACGGATCTACAATGAGCAGTTCTTC.